Each of the 21 T cell receptor beta chains below was sequenced from the same sample in a study of metastatic and nonmetastatic thyroid tumors. TCRdb reanalyzed the PCR reads with MiXCR. This table holds about 19,000 clones, about 20% found once. Thyroid surgery took place with no prior treatment in any patient. The sample consisted of tumor tissue. All receptors derive from a male donor with papillary thyroid cancer or a benign thyroid nodule (not recorded which). Some clones in this sample may be carry-over from other donors' samples.

The count of this clone is one. In DNA, the CDR3 is TGTGCCAGCAGCGTAGGGGGTCCCCCGAACAATGAGCAGTTCTTC. This translates into CASSVGGPPNNEQFF. The chain couples TRBV9 to TRBJ2-1; D call uncertain. The germline V gene encodes CDR1 SGDLS and CDR2 YYNGEE. The CDR3 loop spans 15 amino acids. V was pared by 0 bases and J by 5 bases, with 12 bases between. The full variable domain, in which reference TRBV9 and TRBJ2-1 provide the parts outside the CDR3, is DSGVTQTPKHLITATGQRVTLRCSPRSGDLSVYWYQQSLDQGLQFLIQYYNGEERAKGNILERFSAQQFPDLHSELNLSSLELGDSALYFCASSVGGPPNNEQFFGPGTRLTVL.

This clone was detected many times. V and J are TRBV19 and TRBJ2-7; 8 nucleotides agree with TRBD1. This CDR3 spans 16 amino acids. Germline-derived CDR1 and CDR2 are LNHDA and SQIVND (reference sequence). J was trimmed by 5 bases and V by 4 bases; bases with no gene match: 13. The CDR3 DNA sequence: TGTGCCAGTAGTAGCGCAATATGGACAGGGATTCACGAGCAGTACTTC. This translates into CASSSAIWTGIHEQYF.

At least ten counts were recorded for this clone. CDR3 protein: CASIGIFTEAFF. The CDR3 DNA reads TGTGCCAGCATTGGGATTTTCACTGAAGCTTTCTTT. V gene TRBV5-5 combines with J gene TRBJ1-1; D unclear. This CDR3 comprises 12 residues. Germline CDR1 SGHKS, CDR2 YYEKEE (reference sequence). Trimming cost V 6 bases and J 4 bases, with 10 bases left between them.

Note on this clone: Mismatch with germline at one junction end may stem from a read error. This chain links TRBV2 with TRBJ2-7; D perhaps matches TRBD2 (6 bases). From germline, CDR1 is SNHLY and CDR2 FYNNEI. This CDR3 is 13 amino acids long. CDR3 sequence: CASRWTTLGEQNF. The CDR3 DNA follows: TGTGCCAGCAGGTGGACTACACTGGGGGAGCAGAACTTC.

Sample share makes this clone medium-sized. The chain has TRBV20-1 and TRBJ1-1; D gene unclear. V was shortened by 3 bases and J by 7 bases, with 9 bases between the two germline ends. The CDR3 contains 11 residues. From germline, CDR1 is DFQATT and CDR2 SNEGSKA (reference sequence). CDR3 protein: CSARGVGEAFF. Here the CDR3 DNA reads TGCAGTGCTAGGGGCGTAGGTGAAGCTTTCTTT.

This clone was detected ten times or more. The J gene is TRBJ1-5, the V gene TRBV3-1; TRBD1 is a possible D gene (5 bases). The germline gives CDR1 LGHDT, CDR2 YNNKEL (reference sequence). CDR3 length: 12 residues. Trimming removed 3 bases at V and 6 bases at J, with 6 bases between. The DNA for the CDR3 is TGTGCCAGCAGCCATAGGGGTCAGCCCCAGCATTTT. Protein sequence: CASSHRGQPQHF.

This clone was recorded at least ten times. The gene calls are TRBV2 and TRBJ2-1; D is unresolved. Germline-derived CDR1 and CDR2 are SNHLY and FYNNEI. With 6 bases removed from V and 0 bases from J, the gap between germline ends came to 9 bases. The CDR3 covers 14 residues. This chain's CDR3 is CASRLKSSYNEQFF. CDR3 DNA: TGTGCCAGCAGGCTCAAGAGCTCCTACAATGAGCAGTTCTTC.

This clone was recorded many times. The CDR3: CASHGAGLTGELFF. In DNA form, the CDR3 reads TGTGCCAGTCATGGGGCAGGGTTGACCGGGGAGCTGTTTTTT. The V gene is TRBV7-9, the J gene TRBJ2-2; D perhaps matches TRBD1 (5 bases). Trimming shortened V by 9 bases and J by 5 bases, and 16 bases separated the two germline ends. The CDR3 totals 14 residues. Germline assignment: CDR1 SEHNR and CDR2 FQNEAQ (reference sequence).

This clone ranks as medium-sized. This chain uses TRBV28 with TRBJ2-7; 8 bases agree with TRBD2. Trimming at V came to 6 bases and at J to 5 bases, leaving 9 bases not matched to a gene. This CDR3 region has 14 residues. In germline, CDR1 is MDHEN, CDR2 SYDVKM. The DNA for the CDR3 is TGTGCCAGCAGCCCGAGGAGCGGGGGTAACGAGCAGTACTTC. Translating it yields CASSPRSGGNEQYF.

This clone was seen at least ten times. The junction shows a germline mismatch at one end, possibly a read error. The chain carries TRBV7-7 and TRBJ2-1; the D call may be TRBD1 or TRBD2 (5 bases each). The CDR3 loop spans 15 amino acids. Germline loops: CDR1 SSHAT, CDR2 FNYEAQ (reference sequence). CDR3 nucleotides: TGTGCTAGCAGCCGTAGGGCAGGGACCGAGGGTGAGCAGTTCTTC. This encodes CASSRRAGTEGEQFF.

The chain uses TRBV20-1 and TRBJ2-1, with TRBD2 matching over 13 bases. The V gene's germline CDR1 is DFQATT and CDR2 SNEGSKA (reference sequence). The CDR3 has 15 residues. With V trimmed by 5 bases and J by 13 bases, 14 bases remained unmatched. This CDR3 is CSASTDRTSGRKQFF. The CDR3 DNA follows: TGCAGTGCTTCCACGGATAGGACTAGCGGGAGAAAACAGTTCTTC.

This clone has at least ten counts. V usage is TRBV11-2 and J usage is TRBJ1-1, with unresolved D. Trimming left V 4 bases short and J 6 bases short, with 15 bases between. Per germline, CDR1 SGHAT and CDR2 FQNNGV. The CDR3 consists of 14 residues. CDR3 protein: CASSSGPSRAEAFF. CDR3 in DNA: TGTGCCAGCAGCTCCGGACCCTCTCGGGCTGAAGCTTTCTTT.

This clone showed up many times. The rearrangement joins TRBV2 to TRBJ2-7; 13 positions match TRBD2. Losses at the gene ends were 5 bases for V and 6 bases for J; bases not matched to a gene: 1. This CDR3 spans 13 amino acids. In germline, CDR1 is SNHLY, CDR2 FYNNEI. The CDR3 DNA reads TGTGCCAGCAGTCGACTAGCGGGGGGCGAGCAGTACTTC. Its protein is CASSRLAGGEQYF.

In this sample, this clone is medium-sized. The chain employs TRBV6-2 or TRBV6-3 and TRBJ2-7; perhaps TRBD1 as D (6 bases). Germline lookup yields CDR1 MNHEY and CDR2 SVGEGT. The CDR3 spans 15 residues. V lost 6 bases, J lost 6 bases, and 21 bases lay in between. The CDR3 DNA reads TGTGCCAGCAGCCCCGGGACAAAGGAATGGTTCGAGCAGTACTTC. This codes for CASSPGTKEWFEQYF.

In this sample, this clone turned up many times. The V call is TRBV7-3, the J call TRBJ2-3; TRBD2 agrees at 12 bases. The junction had 10 bases not matched to a gene; V was cut back by 1 base and J by 2 bases. This CDR3 comprises 19 residues. Germline CDR1 is SGHTA and CDR2 is FQGTGA. CDR3 region: CASSLRGLAGGLITDTQYF. The DNA for the CDR3 is TGTGCCAGCAGCTTAAGGGGACTAGCGGGTGGATTAATCACAGATACGCAGTATTTT.

In its sample, this clone was seen many times. The V call is TRBV20-1, the J call TRBJ2-3; 10 bases are a match to TRBD1. CDR3 length: 16 residues. The germline gives CDR1 DFQATT, CDR2 SNEGSKA (reference sequence). Losses at the gene ends were 0 bases for V and 10 bases for J; bases not matched to a gene: 13. The CDR3 DNA reads TGCAGTGCTAGAGATCCCGGGACAGGGGATTTACTGGCGCAGTATTTT. Its translation is CSARDPGTGDLLAQYF.

Many counts were recorded for this clone. The chain combines TRBV19 with TRBJ1-1; D might be TRBD1 (6 bases). Germline CDR1 is LNHDA and CDR2 is SQIVND (reference sequence). Trimming removed 5 bases from V and 1 base from J, with 11 bases in between. CDR3 size: 14 residues. The CDR3 here is CASSQQGPNTEAFF. DNA of the CDR3: TGTGCCAGTAGTCAACAGGGCCCGAACACTGAAGCTTTCTTT.

This chain connects TRBV5-6 to TRBJ1-2; perhaps TRBD1 as D (6 bases). CDR3 length: 15 residues. V lost 5 bases and J lost 8, with 22 bases in between. Germline CDR1 SGHDT, CDR2 YYEEEE. CDR3 amino acids: CASSVSGGGQGGYTF. CDR3 DNA sequence: TGTGCCAGCAGTGTATCCGGGGGCGGTCAGGGAGGCTACACCTTC.

This clone was counted ten times or more. This rearrangement joins TRBV28 to TRBJ1-1, with a possible D match to TRBD1 (5 bases). The CDR3 has 15 residues. The ends were cut back, 7 bases at V and 2 bases at J, with 17 bases in the middle. Germline V gene data show CDR1 as MDHEN and CDR2 as SYDVKM. CDR3 coding DNA: TGTGCCAGCACCCAAGAGGGCCAGGGAAACACTGAAGCTTTCTTT. Amino acid sequence: CASTQEGQGNTEAFF. Looking up the rest from reference TRBV28 and TRBJ1-1 gives the full variable domain: DVKVTQSSRYLVKRTGEKVFLECVQDMDHENMFWYRQDPGLGLRLIYFSYDVKMKEKGDIPEGYSVSREKKERFSLILESASTNQTSMYLCASTQEGQGNTEAFFGQGTRLTVV.

The table lists this clone with many counts. The chain combines TRBV14 with TRBJ1-2, with D perhaps TRBD1 (6 bases). Germline CDR1 SGHDN, CDR2 FVKESK. V was cut by 4 bases and J by 8 bases, with 14 bases left in between. This CDR3 has 13 amino acids. CDR3: CASSPLRDTGYTF. In nucleotides, the CDR3 is TGTGCCAGCAGCCCCCTTAGGGACACGGGCTACACCTTC.

This clone ranks as medium-sized. The chain is built from TRBV5-1 and TRBJ2-7, with D perhaps TRBD1 (5 bases). V lost 5 bases and J lost 7, with 16 bases in between. CDR3 length equals 13 residues. Germline values: CDR1 SGHRS, CDR2 YFSETQ. CDR3 amino acids: CASSPDTVGEQYF. CDR3 coding DNA: TGCGCCAGCAGTCCGGACACGGTTGGAGAGCAGTACTTC.